These 10 T cell receptor beta chains came from one sample sequenced in a study of T cell changes during pregnancy in multiple sclerosis. Using immunoSEQ multiplex PCR, the repertoire was profiled, and TCRdb retains in-frame clones only, with some absent. Here the sample spans approximately 21,000 clones, roughly nine tenths being singletons. The starting material was CD8+ T cells from peripheral blood mononuclear cells, obtained in the third trimester of pregnancy. The origin of the receptors is a female donor in good health, enrolled as a control in a pregnancy study.

V usage is TRBV29-1 and J usage is TRBJ1-5; 10 bases line up with TRBD1. V shed 5 bases, J shed 0 bases, and the junction held 10 bases outside the gene matches. Germline-derived CDR1 and CDR2 are SQVTM and ANQGSEA. The CDR3 has 17 amino acids. The CDR3 bases are TGCAGCGTTCCCCGCGACAGGGGGCCCCATAGCAATCAGCCCCAGCATTTT. Translated: CSVPRDRGPHSNQPQHF.

CDR3 in amino acids: CASSLELAYNEQFF. CDR3 bases: TGCGCCAGCAGCTTGGAGCTAGCTTACAATGAGCAGTTCTTC. This rearrangement joins TRBV5-1 to TRBJ2-1; TRBD2 might be the D (5 bases). The CDR3 contains 14 residues. The V and J ends lost 0 bases and 4 bases respectively, with 8 bases between them. CDR1 is SGHRS and CDR2 is YFSETQ in the germline V gene.

To note about this clone: At one of its ends the junction is not consistent with the germline gene, which may arise from a read error. The rearrangement joins TRBV28 to TRBJ1-5; possibly TRBD1 for D (5 bases). The V gene's germline CDR1 is MDHEN and CDR2 SYDVKM. This CDR3 contains 12 residues. CDR3 sequence reads: CASTLSGQPQHF. The CDR3 DNA follows: TGTGCCAGCACTTTATCAGGGCAGCCCCAGCATTTT.

This rearrangement joins TRBV19 to TRBJ2-7; D call uncertain. This CDR3 is 14 amino acids long. Germline V gene lookup returns CDR1 LNHDA and CDR2 SQIVND (reference sequence). Trimming stripped 11 bases from V and 0 bases from J, with 17 bases between. The DNA of the CDR3 is TGTGCCTGCTCCCTGACTTTCAGCTCCTACGAGCAGTACTTC. This gives the protein CACSLTFSSYEQYF.

The V gene is TRBV29-1, the J gene TRBJ2-7; 7 bases fit TRBD1. This CDR3 is 12 amino acids long. The junction had 5 bases not matched to a gene; V was cut back by 6 bases and J by 3 bases. From germline, CDR1 is SQVTM and CDR2 ANQGSEA. CDR3 protein: CSVRDRVYEQYF. In DNA form, the CDR3 reads TGCAGCGTGAGGGACAGAGTCTACGAGCAGTACTTC.

V usage is TRBV10-2 and J usage is TRBJ2-1, with 10 bases fitting TRBD1. The CDR3 spans 15 residues. The germline V gene encodes CDR1 WSHSY and CDR2 SAAADI. V dropped 5 bases and J dropped 5; count of bases not matched to a gene: 6. CDR3 DNA: TGCGCCAGCAGTCGGGACAGGGGTTGGAACAATGAGCAGTTCTTC. Translated: CASSRDRGWNNEQFF.

This chain uses TRBV7-9 with TRBJ1-3, with a possible D match to TRBD1 (5 bases). The V end was cut by 2 bases, the J end by 16 bases, with 30 bases between. The CDR3 spans 17 residues. Germline-derived CDR1 and CDR2 are SEHNR and FQNEAQ (reference sequence). CDR3 sequence: CASSLSIGFVGATISYF. CDR3 sequence (DNA): TGTGCCAGCAGCTTATCTATCGGATTCGTTGGGGCGACAATAAGTTATTTT.

The chain has TRBV27 and TRBJ2-7, with D perhaps TRBD2 (5 bases). Germline V CDR1 and CDR2: MNHEY, SMNVEV (reference sequence). The length of the CDR3 is 12 residues. Trimming left V 5 bases short and J 4 bases short, with 9 bases between. The CDR3 spells CASSRTGYEQYF. The CDR3 DNA reads TGTGCCAGCAGTCGGACGGGATACGAGCAGTACTTC.

This chain links TRBV5-1 with TRBJ2-3, with 8 bases fitting TRBD1. J was trimmed by 2 bases and V by 4 bases; bases with no gene match: 9. The V gene's germline CDR1 is SGHRS and CDR2 YFSETQ. The CDR3 is 16 residues long. For the CDR3, the DNA is TGCGCCAGCAGCCGCACAGGGGGAGGACACACAGATACGCAGTATTTT. This sequence encodes CASSRTGGGHTDTQYF.

The gene calls are TRBV4-1 and TRBJ2-5; 7 bases align to TRBD2. Looked up from germline, CDR1 is MGHRA and CDR2 is YSYEKL. The CDR3 contains 14 residues. Trimming removed 2 bases from V and 0 bases from J; junction bases left unmatched: 0. DNA of the CDR3: TGCGCCAGCAGCCAACTAGCGGACCAAGAGACCCAGTACTTC. Translating it yields CASSQLADQETQYF.